Listed below are T cell receptor beta chains from one sample, sequenced in a study of technical replicates of blood from several donors. Assay used: immunoSEQ multiplex PCR; TCRdb lists only in-frame clones, some missing. The data show 65,000 to 85,000 clones, around 90% seen once. The sequenced material came from T cells isolated from PBMCs. The source is a human donor in good health. Both conserved end residues are part of each CDR3. The D gene is left open where the match is weak. Some rows mark clone size as missing; the rest say once, few, many or name a class of expanded clone.

>TRBJ2-1|-|-|TRBV5-6
TGTGCCAGCAGCTTGGTTTCCCTCCCATTCGGGGAGCAGTTCTTC
CASSLVSLPFGEQFF
>TRBJ1-5|-|once|TRBV2
TGTGCCAGCAGTGACGGGCAGGGCGGTCAGCCCCAGCATTTT
CASSDGQGGQPQHF
>TRBJ2-2|-|-|TRBV11-3
TGTGCCAGCAGCTTCGGTGTTTTTAACACCGGGGAGCTGTTTTTT
CASSFGVFNTGELFF
>TRBJ1-2|-|-|TRBV30
TGTGCCTGGGGGGGCGGGTTCGTCTATGGCTACACCTTC
CAWGGGFVYGYTF
>TRBJ1-1|-|-|TRBV30
TGTGCCTGGAGTGTATTACGGGGGACTGAAGCTTTCTTT
CAWSVLRGTEAFF
>TRBJ2-1|TRBD2|-|TRBV9
TGTGCCAGCAGCTCCGGGACTAGGCCCTACAATGAGCAGTTCTTC
CASSSGTRPYNEQFF
>TRBJ2-7|-|once|TRBV12-5
TGTGCTAGTGCCTCCCACGGGGCAGGAGGGGCCTACGAGCAGTACTTC
CASASHGAGGAYEQYF
>TRBJ1-5|-|-|TRBV4-1
TGCGCCAGCAGCCAAGAGTTCGGCGGGTCGGGTCAGCCCCAGCATTTT
CASSQEFGGSGQPQHF
>TRBJ2-7|TRBD1|-|TRBV9
TGTGCCAGCAGCGTAGAAAAGGGGGCCAACGAGCAGTACTTC
CASSVEKGANEQYF
>TRBJ1-1|TRBD1|-|TRBV6-4
TGTGCCAGCAGTGACGAGGGGGCGAACACTGAAGCTTTCTTT
CASSDEGANTEAFF
>TRBJ1-1|-|-|TRBV6-4
TGTGCCAGCAGTGATGAAGAGGACAGCACTGAAGCTTTCTTT
CASSDEEDSTEAFF
>TRBJ2-5|TRBD2|-|TRBV18
TGTGCCAGCTCACTATATAGCGGGAGGGCCGTCGAGACCCAGTACTTC
CASSLYSGRAVETQYF
>TRBJ1-2|-|-|TRBV11-2
TGTGCCAGCAGCTCCACCCAAGGTCCGACAGGCCATGGCTACACCTTC
CASSSTQGPTGHGYTF
>TRBJ1-2|-|-|TRBV6-1
TGTGCCAGCAGTGAAAATCTGGCAAGTGGCTACACCTTC
CASSENLASGYTF
>TRBJ2-5|-|once|TRBV9
TGTGCCAGCAGCCTAAACCAAGAGACCCAGTACTTC
CASSLNQETQYF
>TRBJ2-2|-|-|TRBV9
TGTGCCAGCGATTCGCGGGCGAACACCGGGGAGCTGTTTTTT
CASDSRANTGELFF
>TRBJ1-1|TRBD1|-|TRBV2
TGTGCCAGCGGACTCCGGGACAGGGGACCTGAAGCTTTCTTT
CASGLRDRGPEAFF
>TRBJ1-1|-|-|TRBV13
TGTGCCAGCAGCTTACAAGCCAACACTGAAGCTTTCTTT
CASSLQANTEAFF
>TRBJ1-2|-|-|TRBV10-3
TGTGCCATCGGGGGGGGAAGTCAGGCTACAAGAGGCTACACCTTC
CAIGGGSQATRGYTF
>TRBJ2-2|TRBD1|once|TRBV2
TGTGCCAGCAGCCCGGGACAGGAGACCGGGGAGCTGTTTTTT
CASSPGQETGELFF
>TRBJ2-7|-|-|TRBV11-3
TGTGCCAGCAGCTTAGATCTGAGGGCTTCCTACGAGCAGTACTTC
CASSLDLRASYEQYF
>TRBJ2-7|-|once|TRBV18
TGTGCCAGCTCACCACGCGGGGCCTACGAGCAGTACTTC
CASSPRGAYEQYF
>TRBJ2-7|-|-|TRBV6-1
TGTGCCAGCAGTGAAGCGGCGGTAAAGCAGTACTTC
CASSEAAVKQYF
>TRBJ2-7|-|-|TRBV12-5
TGTGCTAGTGGTTTGATAGGGGCCTACGAGCAGTACTTC
CASGLIGAYEQYF
>TRBJ2-1|-|-|TRBV20-1
TGCAGTGCTAGATTCGACAATGAGCAGTTCTTC
CSARFDNEQFF
>TRBJ1-1|-|-|TRBV18
TGTGCCAGCTCGGGGGGGTTTAACACTGAAGCTTTCTTT
CASSGGFNTEAFF
>TRBJ2-7|TRBD2|-|TRBV28
TGTGCCAGCAGTTTAACAGCTAGCGGCGGCTACGAGCAGTACTTC
CASSLTASGGYEQYF
>TRBJ2-3|-|-|TRBV29-1
TGCAGCGTCCTCCTCCCCTCCACAGATACGCAGTATTTT
CSVLLPSTDTQYF
>TRBJ2-1|-|-|TRBV10-1
TGCGCCAGCAGTGAAGGGCGGAGAGGGATAAATGAGCAGTTCTTC
CASSEGRRGINEQFF
>TRBJ2-5|-|-|TRBV7-9
TGTGCCAGCACCCGTCCCAGCGGCTCTCAGGAGACCCAGTACTTC
CASTRPSGSQETQYF